The rows below give T cell receptor beta chains drawn from one sample of a study of blood T cells in healthy people across ages. TCRdb re-called the 5' RACE reads through MiXCR, storing one row per CDR3 protein. The data show fewer than 800,000 distinct CDR3 sequences, roughly 20% seen once. Sequenced: blood. Receptors were obtained from a man in his 70s in good health. Both conserved end residues are part of each CDR3. D genes are given only for firm matches. The listing skips clone size in some rows; elsewhere it reads once, few, many or a size class.

CDR3: CASSLPGPPYEQYF
DNA: TGTGCCAGCAGTTTACCAGGGCCCCCCTACGAGCAGTACTTC
V: TRBV27
J: TRBJ2-7
D: .
size: many

CDR3: CASSLWDPGQTYEQYF
DNA: TGTGCCAGCAGTTTATGGGACCCGGGACAGACCTACGAGCAGTACTTC
V: TRBV28
J: TRBJ2-7
D: TRBD1
size: few

CDR3: CASRPSGGVYNEQFF
DNA: TGTGCCAGCAGACCGAGCGGGGGGGTCTACAATGAGCAGTTCTTC
V: TRBV12-3/TRBV12-4
J: TRBJ2-1
D: TRBD2
size: few

CDR3: CASSLAGAAPMNTEAFF
DNA: TGCGCCAGCAGCTTGGCCGGGGCAGCTCCTATGAACACTGAAGCTTTCTTT
V: TRBV5-1
J: TRBJ1-1
D: .
size: .

CDR3: CASSQDNGNTEAFF
DNA: TGTGCCAGCAGCCAAGACAATGGGAACACTGAAGCTTTCTTT
V: TRBV3-1
J: TRBJ1-1
D: .
size: .

CDR3: CAGRSGHRINEQFF
DNA: TGTGCCGGCAGGTCAGGGCATCGGATCAATGAGCAGTTCTTC
V: TRBV12-3/TRBV12-4
J: TRBJ2-1
D: .
size: .

CDR3: CASSQEVGVQETQYF
DNA: TGTGCCAGCAGCCAAGAGGTGGGGGTCCAAGAGACCCAGTACTTC
V: TRBV3-1
J: TRBJ2-5
D: .
size: few

CDR3: CASSFSQDRAETQYF
DNA: TGCGCCAGCAGCTTTTCCCAGGACAGGGCTGAGACCCAGTACTTC
V: TRBV5-1
J: TRBJ2-5
D: TRBD1
size: few

CDR3: CACRGLGVYNEQFF
DNA: TGCGCCTGCAGGGGACTAGGGGTCTACAATGAGCAGTTCTTC
V: TRBV4-1
J: TRBJ2-1
D: TRBD2
size: .

CDR3: CASSRGGIEETQYF
DNA: TGTGCCAGCAGTCGTGGAGGAATTGAGGAGACCCAGTACTTC
V: TRBV7-6
J: TRBJ2-5
D: .
size: few

CDR3: CASSPGSSGVEQPQHF
DNA: TGTGCCAGCTCACCAGGAAGTTCAGGGGTGGAGCAGCCCCAGCATTTT
V: TRBV18
J: TRBJ1-5
D: .
size: .

CDR3: CSARQIAGVLEQYF
DNA: TGCAGTGCACGACAGATAGCGGGAGTGCTCGAGCAGTACTTC
V: TRBV20-1
J: TRBJ2-7
D: TRBD2
size: .

CDR3: CASRLQVLSYEQYF
DNA: TGTGCCAGCAGACTACAGGTACTATCCTACGAGCAGTACTTC
V: TRBV6-5
J: TRBJ2-7
D: .
size: once

CDR3: CASSPRGTFHTEAFF
DNA: TGTGCCAGCAGCCCCCGAGGGACTTTCCACACTGAAGCTTTCTTT
V: TRBV14
J: TRBJ1-1
D: .
size: .

CDR3: CASSLHNTGELFF
DNA: TGTGCCAGCTCGCTACATAACACCGGGGAGCTGTTTTTT
V: TRBV7-8
J: TRBJ2-2
D: .
size: .

CDR3: CASSLGSSGFVETQYF
DNA: TGCGCCAGCAGCTTGGGCTCTTCAGGGTTCGTTGAGACCCAGTACTTC
V: TRBV5-1
J: TRBJ2-5
D: .
size: .

CDR3: CASSQLGVAQYF
DNA: TGTGCCAGCAGCCAGCTGGGCGTCGCCCAGTACTTC
V: TRBV7-2
J: TRBJ2-5
D: .
size: few

CDR3: CASSLDPGGETQYF
DNA: TGCGCCAGCAGCTTGGATCCTGGGGGAGAGACCCAGTACTTC
V: TRBV5-1
J: TRBJ2-5
D: .
size: .

CDR3: CASSLSVAANEQFF
DNA: TGCGCCAGCAGCTTGTCTGTAGCGGCAAATGAGCAGTTCTTC
V: TRBV5-1
J: TRBJ2-1
D: .
size: .

CDR3: CASTRDSKNIQYF
DNA: TGTGCCAGCACCCGGGACTCAAAAAACATTCAGTACTTC
V: TRBV12-3/TRBV12-4
J: TRBJ2-4
D: .
size: few

CDR3: CATSSRQGVSNIQYF
DNA: TGTGCCACCAGCTCTCGACAGGGGGTAAGTAACATTCAGTACTTC
V: TRBV15
J: TRBJ2-4
D: TRBD1
size: .

CDR3: CASSLDFGSEAFF
DNA: TGTGCCAGCAGCTTAGACTTCGGGTCTGAAGCTTTCTTT
V: TRBV11-2
J: TRBJ1-1
D: .
size: .

CDR3: CSARKAWENTEAFF
DNA: TGCAGTGCCCGCAAAGCGTGGGAGAACACTGAAGCTTTCTTT
V: TRBV20-1
J: TRBJ1-1
D: .
size: .

CDR3: CASSFPLSNQPQHF
DNA: TGTGCCAGCAGTTTCCCGCTTAGCAATCAGCCCCAGCATTTT
V: TRBV6-6
J: TRBJ1-5
D: .
size: .

CDR3: CASRGSTGGPEETQYF
DNA: TGCGCCAGCAGGGGTAGTACGGGAGGGCCCGAAGAGACCCAGTACTTC
V: TRBV5-1
J: TRBJ2-5
D: TRBD2
size: once

CDR3: CASSLDGTTTYEQYF
DNA: TGTGCCAGCAGTTTAGATGGGACTACTACCTACGAGCAGTACTTC
V: TRBV28
J: TRBJ2-7
D: TRBD2
size: .

CDR3: CSARDHRANTEAFF
DNA: TGCAGTGCTAGAGATCACAGGGCGAACACTGAAGCTTTCTTT
V: TRBV20-1
J: TRBJ1-1
D: .
size: few

CDR3: CASSRGTVYNEQFF
DNA: TGCGCCAGCAGCCGAGGGACAGTATACAATGAGCAGTTCTTC
V: TRBV4-1
J: TRBJ2-1
D: TRBD1
size: .

CDR3: CASRDRATLLLGELFF
DNA: TGTGCCAGCAGAGACCGGGCCACCCTGCTTCTCGGGGAGCTGTTTTTT
V: TRBV6-1
J: TRBJ2-2
D: .
size: many

CDR3: CASSQDRTGTKNIQYF
DNA: TGCGCCAGCAGCCAAGATCGGACGGGGACCAAAAACATTCAGTACTTC
V: TRBV4-1
J: TRBJ2-4
D: .
size: few

CDR3: CASSPPGQERGELFF
DNA: TGTGCCAGCAGCCCTCCGGGACAGGAACGCGGGGAGCTGTTTTTT
V: TRBV9
J: TRBJ2-2
D: TRBD1
size: few

CDR3: CASSSSGRSYEQYF
DNA: TGTGCCAGCAGTAGTAGCGGGAGGTCCTACGAGCAGTACTTC
V: TRBV2
J: TRBJ2-7
D: TRBD2
size: many

CDR3: CATSDSKLETQYF
DNA: TGTGCCACCAGTGATTCAAAGCTTGAGACCCAGTACTTC
V: TRBV24-1
J: TRBJ2-5
D: .
size: few

CDR3: CSVADRPSTDTQYF
DNA: TGCAGCGTTGCAGACAGGCCTAGCACAGATACGCAGTATTTT
V: TRBV29-1
J: TRBJ2-3
D: .
size: few

CDR3: CASSLGTGNDEQYF
DNA: TGTGCCAGCAGCTTAGGGACAGGGAACGACGAGCAGTACTTC
V: TRBV7-9
J: TRBJ2-7
D: TRBD1
size: .

CDR3: CASSLAKNVEGTDTQYF
DNA: TGCGCCAGCAGCTTGGCCAAAAACGTTGAAGGCACAGATACGCAGTATTTT
V: TRBV5-1
J: TRBJ2-3
D: .
size: few

CDR3: CASNHRGTNEKLFF
DNA: TGTGCCAGCAACCACAGGGGGACTAATGAAAAACTGTTTTTT
V: TRBV11-2
J: TRBJ1-4
D: TRBD1
size: .

CDR3: CASSHRGDYEQYF
DNA: TGTGCCAGCAGCCACCGGGGGGACTACGAGCAGTACTTC
V: TRBV16
J: TRBJ2-7
D: TRBD2
size: .

CDR3: CASSVATGGQETQYF
DNA: TGTGCCAGCAGCGTAGCCACGGGAGGTCAAGAGACCCAGTACTTC
V: TRBV9
J: TRBJ2-5
D: TRBD2
size: .

CDR3: CASSLGPQPTDTQYF
DNA: TGTGCCAGCAGTTTAGGACCCCAACCCACAGATACGCAGTATTTT
V: TRBV12-3/TRBV12-4
J: TRBJ2-3
D: .
size: .

CDR3: CSVRTGRETQYF
DNA: TGCAGCGTCCGGACAGGGAGAGAGACCCAGTACTTC
V: TRBV29-1
J: TRBJ2-5
D: TRBD1
size: .

CDR3: CASSLGTSSGETQYF
DNA: TGCGCCAGCAGCTTAGGGACTTCTTCAGGGGAGACCCAGTACTTC
V: TRBV5-1
J: TRBJ2-5
D: .
size: .

CDR3: CASSNRGSTSTDTQYF
DNA: TGTGCCAGCAGCAATCGAGGGAGTACTAGCACAGATACGCAGTATTTT
V: TRBV21-1
J: TRBJ2-3
D: .
size: .

CDR3: CSLTGWDNEQFF
DNA: TGCAGCCTCACAGGGTGGGACAATGAGCAGTTCTTC
V: TRBV20-1
J: TRBJ2-1
D: .
size: many

CDR3: CASPPGLDRRTDTQYF
DNA: TGTGCCAGCCCGCCGGGACTAGATCGACGCACAGATACGCAGTATTTT
V: TRBV12-3/TRBV12-4
J: TRBJ2-3
D: TRBD2
size: few

CDR3: CASRGDSDTQYF
DNA: TGTGCCAGCAGAGGGGACAGCGATACGCAGTATTTT
V: TRBV2
J: TRBJ2-3
D: TRBD1
size: .

CDR3: CASSSESGKTEAFF
DNA: TGCGCCAGCAGCTCGGAGTCAGGGAAGACTGAAGCTTTCTTT
V: TRBV5-1
J: TRBJ1-1
D: .
size: .

CDR3: CASSLGGAYSTDTQYF
DNA: TGTGCCAGCAGCTTAGGGGGAGCGTACAGCACAGATACGCAGTATTTT
V: TRBV7-9
J: TRBJ2-3
D: .
size: many